This passage covers 10 T cell receptor beta chains from one sample sequenced in a study of yellow fever vaccine responses in identical twins. TCRdb used MiXCR to reprocess the RT-PCR reads, holding one entry per CDR3 protein. Seen here are roughly 1,200 distinct CDR3 sequences, about four fifths observed once, and the top ten hold 20% to 25%. Sequenced material: T cells from blood (PBMCs), unsorted or a sorted subset (not recorded which), taken before or after yellow fever vaccination (not recorded which). All receptors derive from a female donor who received the yellow fever vaccine.

This clonotype was counted only a few times. The chain combines TRBV6-5 with TRBJ1-5, with 9 nucleotides matching TRBD1. Per the germline V gene, CDR1 is MNHEY and CDR2 is SVGAGI. The V segment lost 5 bases and the J segment 4 bases; nucleotides outside the gene matches: 6. This CDR3 is 15 amino acids long. CDR3 sequence (DNA): TGTGCCAGCAGTAACAGGGGGCGCGGTAATCAGCCCCAGCATTTT. Amino acids: CASSNRGRGNQPQHF.

The count of this clonotype is one. The chain has TRBV5-1 and TRBJ2-3; weak D call: TRBD1 (6 bases). Germline CDR1 and CDR2: SGHRS and YFSETQ. The CDR3 loop spans 15 amino acids. V lost 1 base and J 1 base, leaving 10 bases between the germline ends. Here the CDR3 DNA reads TGCGCCAGCAGCTTGACGGACAGCCGCACAGATACGCAGTATTTT. Its protein product is CASSLTDSRTDTQYF.

The chain recombines TRBV11-2 with TRBJ2-1; 7 bases match TRBD2. There are 17 residues in the CDR3. V was clipped by 3 bases and J by 3 bases; unmatched bases: 11. From germline, CDR1 is SGHAT and CDR2 FQNNGV. CDR3 in amino acids: CASSFIRLAGSYNEQFF. CDR3 coding DNA: TGTGCCAGCAGCTTCATCCGTTTAGCGGGTAGCTACAATGAGCAGTTCTTC.

The CDR3 DNA reads TGTGCCAGCAGTTTACAGAAAATACTGAGCACAGATACGCAGTATTTT. It translates to CASSLQKILSTDTQYF. The chain recombines TRBV27 with TRBJ2-3; D gene uncertain. Germline CDR1 MNHEY, CDR2 SMNVEV (reference sequence). With 2 bases removed from V and 0 bases from J, the gap between germline ends came to 12 bases. The CDR3 has 16 residues.

This chain uses TRBV15 with TRBJ1-2; maybe TRBD1 (6 bases). In germline, CDR1 is LNHNV, CDR2 YYDKDF (reference sequence). The V end lost 0 bases, the J end lost 4 bases, and 15 bases lay between the germline ends. CDR3 length equals 16 residues. The CDR3 sequence: CATSRDRNRASYGYTF. The CDR3 DNA reads as TGTGCCACCAGCAGAGATCGTAACAGGGCTAGCTATGGCTACACCTTC.

The chain uses TRBV18 and TRBJ2-5; no clear D. V was shortened by 3 bases and J by 0 bases, with 17 bases between the two germline ends. Germline V gene lookup returns CDR1 KGHSH and CDR2 LQKENI. This CDR3 spans 17 amino acids. The CDR3 coding sequence is TGTGCCAGCTCACCCAAGTGGACGGAAGCTTACCAAGAGACCCAGTACTTC. It codes for CASSPKWTEAYQETQYF.

The chain couples TRBV4-2 to TRBJ2-1; 11 positions agree with TRBD2. In germline, CDR1 is LGHNA, CDR2 YNFKEQ. This CDR3 spans 15 amino acids. V lost 4 bases to trimming and J lost 6 bases; unmatched junction nucleotides: 5. The CDR3: CASSLGTSGGNEQFF. DNA of the CDR3: TGTGCCAGCAGCCTCGGGACTAGCGGTGGCAATGAGCAGTTCTTC.

The rearrangement links TRBV23-1 to TRBJ2-7, with D tentatively TRBD1 (5 bases). TRBV23-1 belongs to the ORF category, with a function that is uncertain. The CDR3 totals 14 residues. Trimming left V 4 bases short and J 6 bases short, with 16 bases between. The CDR3 region has the DNA TGCGCCAGCAGTCCCGGTCCAGGGTGCGCCGAGCAGTACTTC. Protein sequence: CASSPGPGCAEQYF.

The J gene is TRBJ2-1, the V gene TRBV11-3; 11 nucleotides line up with TRBD1. Germline V gives CDR1 SGHNT, CDR2 YENEEA. The CDR3 runs to 16 residues. The V and J ends lost 5 bases and 9 bases, in that order; junction bases with no gene match: 12. The CDR3: CASSPTPGTGGGEQFF. The DNA of the CDR3 is TGTGCCAGCAGCCCCACCCCCGGGACAGGGGGTGGTGAGCAGTTCTTC.

The chain links TRBV15 to TRBJ1-1; D unresolved. Germline-derived CDR1 and CDR2 are LNHNV and YYDKDF (reference sequence). V was cut by 3 bases and J by 10 bases, with 15 bases left in between. The CDR3 is 13 residues long. The CDR3 spells CATSSGPARGAFF. For the CDR3, the DNA is TGTGCCACCAGCAGTGGGCCAGCCCGGGGAGCTTTCTTT.